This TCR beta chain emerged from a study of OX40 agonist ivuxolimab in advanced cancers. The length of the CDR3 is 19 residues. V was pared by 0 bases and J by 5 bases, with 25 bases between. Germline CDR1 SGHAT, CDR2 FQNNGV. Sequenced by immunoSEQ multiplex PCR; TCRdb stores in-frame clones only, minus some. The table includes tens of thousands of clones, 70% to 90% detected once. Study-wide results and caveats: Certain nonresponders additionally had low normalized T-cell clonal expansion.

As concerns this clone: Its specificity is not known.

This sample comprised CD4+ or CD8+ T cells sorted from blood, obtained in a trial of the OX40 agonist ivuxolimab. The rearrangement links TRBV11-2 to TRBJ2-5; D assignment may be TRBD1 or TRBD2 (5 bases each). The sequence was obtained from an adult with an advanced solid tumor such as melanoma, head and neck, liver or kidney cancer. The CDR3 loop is CASSLDQRGTGAGWETQYF. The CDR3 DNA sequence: TGTGCCAGCAGCTTAGATCAGAGGGGTACCGGAGCAGGGTGGGAGACCCAGTACTTC.